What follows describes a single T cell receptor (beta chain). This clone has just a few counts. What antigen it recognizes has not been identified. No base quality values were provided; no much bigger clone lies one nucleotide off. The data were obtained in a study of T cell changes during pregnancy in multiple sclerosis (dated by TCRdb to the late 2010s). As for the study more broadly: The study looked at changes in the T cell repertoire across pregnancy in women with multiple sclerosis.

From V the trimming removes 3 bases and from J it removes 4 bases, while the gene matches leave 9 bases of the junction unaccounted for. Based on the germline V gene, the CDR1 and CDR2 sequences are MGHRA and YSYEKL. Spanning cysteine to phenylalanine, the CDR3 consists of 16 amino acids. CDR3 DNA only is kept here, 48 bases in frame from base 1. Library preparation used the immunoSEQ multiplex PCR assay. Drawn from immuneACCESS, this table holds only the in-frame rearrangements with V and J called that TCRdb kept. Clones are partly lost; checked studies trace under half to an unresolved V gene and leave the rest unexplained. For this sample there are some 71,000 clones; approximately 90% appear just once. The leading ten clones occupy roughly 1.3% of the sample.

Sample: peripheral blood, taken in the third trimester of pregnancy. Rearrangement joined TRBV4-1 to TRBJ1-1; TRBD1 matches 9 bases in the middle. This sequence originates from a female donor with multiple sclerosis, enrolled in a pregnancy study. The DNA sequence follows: TGCGCCAGCAGCCAGGGGACAGGGAGTGGTAGCACTGAAGCTTTCTTT. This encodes CASSQGTGSGSTEAFF.